This entry features one T cell receptor beta chain sequence. Original processing methods: Reference gene primer amplification yielded estimated nucleated cell counts. The table came from immunoSEQ multiplex PCR; TCRdb's copy has only in-frame clones and leaves some out. Clone size and the V and J calls come from that table; the DNA yielded D and trimming. This table holds 130,000 to 150,000 clones, about 85% found once. The data derive from a study of blood T cell repertoires in COVID-19. In the study overall: Samples representing acute and convalescent COVID-19 were sourced from the United States, Italy and Spain. Sources were T cells, B-cell-depleted T cells, or PBMCs; the material itself was cDNA or gDNA.

CDR3 length equals 15 residues. Trimming pared 8 bases from V and 9 bases from J, leaving 24 bases between. The germline V gene encodes CDR1 SGHRS and CDR2 YFSETQ. The sequenced sample consisted of peripheral blood. The V call is TRBV5-1, the J call TRBJ2-1; D is unresolved. This sequence was found in a human donor with acute or convalescent COVID-19. The donor label of this sample is uncertain. CDR3 coding DNA: TGCGCCAGTCAACTTTATCCAATCGGGTCCGGTGAGCAGTTCTTC. Protein product: CASQLYPIGSGEQFF.